These T cell receptor beta chains were read from a single sample in a study of T-cell memory formation after mild COVID-19. TCRdb processed the 5' RACE reads anew with MiXCR; each CDR3 protein has one entry. The table records roughly 200,000 distinct CDR3 sequences, about 16% of them present only once. The sequenced sample consisted of PBMCs or a T cell subset sorted from them (not recorded which). These receptors all come from an adult woman who had mild COVID-19 (a few samples of this study predate the infection). Cell type and time point are not known. Both conserved end residues are part of each CDR3. D genes are given only for firm matches. Clone size is not always given. Where it is, it says once, few, many or a class for expanded clones.

j_call v_call clone_size d_call cdr3_nt cdr3_aa
TRBJ2-7 TRBV7-6 few NA TGTGCCAGCAGCCCGACCGGGGCAGTTCACCACGAGCAGTACTTC CASSPTGAVHHEQYF
TRBJ2-3 TRBV15 NA NA TGTGCCACGGACTCGGGGGACACGACCACAGATACGCAGTATTTT CATDSGDTTTDTQYF
TRBJ2-5 TRBV12-3/TRBV12-4 few TRBD2 TGTGCCAACTCCCGGGGGGGGTTAGAGACCCAGTACTTC CANSRGGLETQYF
TRBJ2-3 TRBV29-1 NA NA TGCAGCGTTTTGGTAGCAGATACGCAGTATTTT CSVLVADTQYF
TRBJ1-6 TRBV27 NA NA TGTGCCAGCAGTTTAGTAAAAAGGACACCTAATTCACCCCTCCACTTT CASSLVKRTPNSPLHF
TRBJ2-5 TRBV4-3 NA TRBD2 TGCGCCAGCAGCCAATCCGGGACTAGCGGGAAAGAGACCCAGTACTTC CASSQSGTSGKETQYF
TRBJ2-3 TRBV18 many TRBD2 TGTGCCAGCTCACCAGATAGCGGGACCACAGATACGCAGTATTTT CASSPDSGTTDTQYF
TRBJ2-6 TRBV4-3 NA NA TGCGCCAGCAGCCACCCAGGATCTGGGGCCAACGTCCTGACTTTC CASSHPGSGANVLTF
TRBJ2-7 TRBV3-1 many TRBD1 TGTGCCAGCAGCGGGATCCGGGACAGGGCCTACGAGCAGTACTTC CASSGIRDRAYEQYF
TRBJ2-4 TRBV5-1 many NA TGCGCCAGCAGCCTGGGACAACCTGCGGGCGAAAACATTCAGTACTTC CASSLGQPAGENIQYF
TRBJ2-3 TRBV18 few TRBD2 TGTGCCAGCTCACCAATGACTAGCGGGGGGCCTCAACGCACAGATACGCAGTATTTT CASSPMTSGGPQRTDTQYF
TRBJ2-7 TRBV6-5 few TRBD2 TGTGCCAGCAGTTACTTCGGGGGGGAGCAGTACTTC CASSYFGGEQYF
TRBJ2-2 TRBV12-3/TRBV12-4 NA NA TGTGCCAGCAGTAAAGGGGGAAACGAGCAGGGCAACACCGGGGAGCTGTTTTTT CASSKGGNEQGNTGELFF
TRBJ1-5 TRBV7-9 NA TRBD1 TGTGCCAGCAGCCAGACAGGGGTCGGGATGCCCCAGCATTTT CASSQTGVGMPQHF
TRBJ2-5 TRBV5-6 few NA TGTGCCAGCAGTTCTCAGTGGAGGAAAGGTGAAGAGACCCAGTACTTC CASSSQWRKGEETQYF
TRBJ2-2 TRBV5-1 NA NA TGCGCCAGCACCACCCGTGGCATCGGGGAGCTGTTTTTT CASTTRGIGELFF
TRBJ2-1 TRBV6-2/TRBV6-3 NA NA TGTGCCAGCAGTTACGCTGCGGGGCTTTACAATGAGCAGTTCTTC CASSYAAGLYNEQFF
TRBJ2-3 TRBV27 once NA TGTGCCAGCAGTTTCCAATCGGGTTCAGATACGCAGTATTTT CASSFQSGSDTQYF
TRBJ2-5 TRBV10-3 NA NA TGTGCCATCAGTGAGTTTGGAGAGACCCAGTACTTC CAISEFGETQYF
TRBJ2-7 TRBV27 NA TRBD1 TGTGCCAGCAGTCTTGGACAGGGGTACGACGAGCAGTACTTC CASSLGQGYDEQYF
TRBJ1-2 TRBV24-1 NA TRBD1 TGTGCCACCAGTGAGACAGGGGGCAGGTATGGCTACACCTTC CATSETGGRYGYTF
TRBJ1-6 TRBV6-5 few NA TGTGCCACATCGATGGACCCGCGGTATTATAATTCACCCCTCCACTTT CATSMDPRYYNSPLHF
TRBJ1-1 TRBV6-2/TRBV6-3 few TRBD1 TGTGCCAGCAGACAGGGGCCGGGGGGTTTGAACACTGAAGCTTTCTTT CASRQGPGGLNTEAFF
TRBJ2-7 TRBV19 few NA TGTGCCAGTTCCCCGTGGGCAGCCCTCTCCTACGAGCAGTACTTC CASSPWAALSYEQYF
TRBJ2-3 TRBV19 NA TRBD2 TGTGCCAGTAGTCCGCACACTAGCGGGAGAGCCGATACGCAGTATTTT CASSPHTSGRADTQYF
TRBJ2-1 TRBV5-5 few NA TGTGCCAGCAGTCCTCAGGGGTTCAATGAGCAGTTCTTC CASSPQGFNEQFF
TRBJ2-7 TRBV10-3 NA TRBD1 TGTGCCATCAGTGGTCCGGGACAGGGGCATGTCGAGCAGTACTTC CAISGPGQGHVEQYF
TRBJ2-1 TRBV19 NA NA TGTGCCAGTAGTACGGGAAATTACAATGAGCAGTTCTTC CASSTGNYNEQFF
TRBJ2-3 TRBV9 few TRBD2 TGTGCCAGCAGCCCCGGGGGGGGTACGCAGTATTTT CASSPGGGTQYF
TRBJ1-6 TRBV2 NA TRBD1 TGTGCCAGCAGCCTAGACAGGGGAGGCTCACCCCTCCACTTT CASSLDRGGSPLHF
TRBJ2-7 TRBV3-1 NA NA TGTGCCAGCAGCCAAGTCTCAGGGAAGGACGAGCAGTACTTC CASSQVSGKDEQYF
TRBJ1-5 TRBV23-1 few TRBD1 TGCGCCAGCAGTCATTCCGGGACAGAGAACTATCAGCCCCAGCATTTT CASSHSGTENYQPQHF
TRBJ2-3 TRBV7-8 NA TRBD2 TGTGCCAGCAGCGCCCGGGGGGGCGGGCCTGATACGCAGTATTTT CASSARGGGPDTQYF
TRBJ2-3 TRBV27 few TRBD2 TGTGCCAGCAGTCAGCGACTAGCGGATACGCAGTATTTT CASSQRLADTQYF
TRBJ2-1 TRBV9 few NA TGTGCCAGCAGCTCCCGGCCGTTATCGGAGAATGAGCAGTTCTTC CASSSRPLSENEQFF
TRBJ1-1 TRBV20-1 many TRBD1 TGCAGTGCTAGAGATCTTATGGGACAGGGGAATTTCTTT CSARDLMGQGNFF
TRBJ1-1 TRBV12-3/TRBV12-4 NA NA TGTGCCAGCAGTTATCGGGGGGCGGGGGCTAACGAAGCTTTCTTT CASSYRGAGANEAFF
TRBJ2-3 TRBV5-1 NA NA TGCGCCAGCAGCGTTGCAGGGGGGGCTAGCACAGATACGCAGTATTTT CASSVAGGASTDTQYF
TRBJ2-3 TRBV6-1 few NA TGTGCCATCCGGGGGGCCACAGATACGCAGTATTTT CAIRGATDTQYF
TRBJ2-7 TRBV12-3/TRBV12-4 NA TRBD1 TGTGCCAGCAGTTCTGGTGGACAGGGCTACTACGAGCAGTACTTC CASSSGGQGYYEQYF
TRBJ2-5 TRBV5-4 few TRBD2 TGTGCCAGCAGCCCTAGGGCGGGAGGGGGAGAGACCCAGTACTTC CASSPRAGGGETQYF
TRBJ2-2 TRBV5-1 few NA TGCGCCAGCAGCCCAAGCCAGACAGGGAACACCGGGGAGCTGTTTTTT CASSPSQTGNTGELFF
TRBJ2-7 TRBV20-1 many TRBD1 TGCAGTGCTCCCTTGACCGGCCGGGACAGGGCTTCCTACGAGCAGTACTTC CSAPLTGRDRASYEQYF
TRBJ1-1 TRBV29-1 NA NA TGCAGCGTTGCCTTTAATCGCCCAAACACTGAAGCTTTCTTT CSVAFNRPNTEAFF
TRBJ2-1 TRBV11-3 NA NA TGTGCCAGCAGCTTACGCCTGATCACCGATGAGCAGTTCTTC CASSLRLITDEQFF
TRBJ2-1 TRBV7-6 NA TRBD2 TGTGCCAGCAGCCCGAGGACTAGCGGGATTGTGTACAATGAGCAGTTCTTC CASSPRTSGIVYNEQFF
TRBJ2-3 TRBV3-1 few TRBD2 TGTGCCAGCAGCCAAGGAGGACTAGCGGGCGTAGATACGCAGTATTTT CASSQGGLAGVDTQYF
TRBJ1-5 TRBV7-2 few NA TGTGCCAGCAGCCCCGAGGCAGTTAGCAATCAGCCCCAGCATTTT CASSPEAVSNQPQHF
TRBJ2-7 TRBV5-6 few NA TGTGCCAGCAGCTTTAACTCGGCGCCGACCTACGAGCAGTACTTC CASSFNSAPTYEQYF
TRBJ1-2 TRBV6-8 NA TRBD1 TGTGCCAGCAGCCGGGACAGTCAGGTGCAAGACTATGGCTACACCTTC CASSRDSQVQDYGYTF
TRBJ2-2 TRBV5-1 few NA TGCGCCAGCAGTATCACCGGGGAACCGAACACCGGGGAGCTGTTTTTT CASSITGEPNTGELFF
TRBJ2-3 TRBV12-3/TRBV12-4 NA TRBD2 TGTGCCAGCAGTTCCGGACTAGCGGGGCCTCCAAGGACAGATACGCAGTATTTT CASSSGLAGPPRTDTQYF
TRBJ2-3 TRBV15 many NA TGTGCCACCAGTTCGGTTTCTAGGGCTAGCACAGATACGCAGTATTTT CATSSVSRASTDTQYF